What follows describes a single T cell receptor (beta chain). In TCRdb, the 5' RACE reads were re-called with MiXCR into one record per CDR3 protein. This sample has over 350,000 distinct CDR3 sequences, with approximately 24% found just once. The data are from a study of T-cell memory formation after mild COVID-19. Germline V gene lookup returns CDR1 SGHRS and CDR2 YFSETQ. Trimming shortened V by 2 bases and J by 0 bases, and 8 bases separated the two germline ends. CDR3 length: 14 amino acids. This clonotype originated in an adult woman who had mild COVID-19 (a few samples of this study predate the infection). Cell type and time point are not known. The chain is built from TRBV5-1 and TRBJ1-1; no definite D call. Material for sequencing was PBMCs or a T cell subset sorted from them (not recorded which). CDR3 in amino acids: CASSFQSLNTEAFF. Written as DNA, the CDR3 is TGCGCCAGCAGCTTCCAATCCCTGAACACTGAAGCTTTCTTT.